This T cell receptor (beta chain) was recovered during a study of siplizumab effects on memory and regulatory T cells (dated by TCRdb to the late 2010s). A note on the overall study: The effect of the anti-CD2 antibody siplizumab on alloreactive T-cell subsets was examined in allogeneic mixed lymphocyte reactions constructed from human PBMCs. Results the study describes overall, beyond this receptor: Whether proliferating Tregs from siplizumab cultures actually had suppressive function was not functionally confirmed. Roughly 75-97% of proliferating CD4+ or CD8+ clones could not be assigned a naive or memory phenotype. Among mappable alloreactive CD4+ clones, the Treg-derived fraction averaged approximately 66% with siplizumab versus 25% to 30% in control reactions. Greater diversity appeared to be present in unstimulated naive T cells than in memory T cells, and a substantial contribution to the alloresponse seemed to be made by naive cells. The cumulative frequency of alloreactive sequences that could be traced back to unstimulated CD4+ memory T cells was significantly reduced by siplizumab. Because sequences below about 10^-5 frequency were poorly captured, only a minor fraction of alloreactive clones could be mapped to unstimulated subsets.

Trimming accounts for 2 bases at V and 7 bases at J, while the number of junction bases matched to no gene is 5. The germline V gene gives CDR1 as SGDLS and CDR2 as YYNGEE. Counted from cysteine to phenylalanine, this CDR3 has 15 amino acids. This entry keeps only the CDR3 DNA: 45 bases, framed from base 1. Sorted unstimulated T cells, along with proliferating T cells recovered from mixed lymphocyte reactions, underwent TCRbeta CDR3 sequencing. Fresh whole blood from ten HLA-typed healthy donors was used as the source from which PBMCs were isolated. To map where alloreactive clones came from, CD4+ non-regulatory T cells in the unstimulated state were FACS-sorted. This clone was observed a handful of times. No cognate antigen has been identified for it. No base quality information exists; no much larger clone differs at one position. Library preparation was by the immunoSEQ multiplex PCR assay. Approximately 100,000 TCR templates per sample were assayed on the deep sequencing platform. Genomic DNA extracted from sorted T cells was the material used for TCRbeta CDR3 sequencing. Turning to the authors' computational methods: The R programming language was used for clonal analysis of the TCRbeta CDR3 data. Comparing unstimulated samples against CFSE-low samples taken after the reaction was how alloreactive CD4+ and CD8+ clones were defined. Regulatory or non-regulatory origin of alloreactive CD4+ clones was assigned by matching sequences to the sorted unstimulated Treg and non-Treg repertoires. The clones in this table, taken by TCRdb from immuneACCESS, are in-frame only. Not every clone is retained; where verified, under half of the shortfall comes from an unresolved V gene, and the cause of the rest is unknown. The V and J calls and clone size come from that table; D and trimming were worked out from the DNA. The sample table contains under 110,000 clones; only one count was recorded for around 90% of them. The ten largest clonotypes hold about 11% of the sample.

Input material: non-Treg CD4+ T cells sorted from blood. The cell subset or site label corresponds to: FACS-sorted unstimulated CD4+ non-regulatory T cells. The chain uses TRBV9 and TRBJ2-2; 10 central bases correspond to TRBD2. The sequence was collected from a human donor in good health. The CDR3 reads CASSVTSGIGGELFF. The sequenced DNA: TGTGCCAGCAGCGTCACTAGCGGGATTGGCGGGGAGCTGTTTTTT.